Following are 20 T cell receptor beta chains from one sample sequenced in a study of blood T cell repertoires in COVID-19. Repertoires were generated with immunoSEQ multiplex PCR, while TCRdb's copy carries only in-frame clones and drops some. The sample holds 200,000 to 250,000 clones, almost 85% seen once. Sequences were obtained from peripheral blood. The receptors were gathered from a man aged 45-65 years with acute or convalescent COVID-19.

With regard to this clone: The sample has other DNA sequences that encode this CDR3 too. This sequence joins TRBV10-3 and TRBJ2-1; tentatively, D is TRBD1 (5 bases). The CDR3 runs to 14 residues. CDR1 is ENHRY, CDR2 SYGVKD, per germline. The V end was cut by 4 bases, the J end by 2 bases, with 9 bases between. Here the CDR3 DNA reads TGTGCCATCAGTGGGACATCGACCTACAATGAGCAGTTCTTC. Amino acid sequence: CAISGTSTYNEQFF.

This clone was observed a handful of times. The chain carries TRBV2 and TRBJ1-5, with a weak D call TRBD1 (6 bases). The CDR3 sequence is 17 residues long. Trimming took off 2 bases at V and 1 base at J, with 15 bases between the two ends. The germline CDR1 and CDR2 sequences are SNHLY and FYNNEI. In DNA, the CDR3 is TGTGCCAGCAGTGAAAATCAGGGGAGACTGAGCAATCAGCCCCAGCATTTT. This codes for CASSENQGRLSNQPQHF.

V gene TRBV19 combines with J gene TRBJ2-7, with 8 nucleotides matching TRBD2. The V gene end was trimmed by 5 bases and the J gene end by 5 bases; junction bases not matched to a gene: 11. The CDR3 has 15 amino acids. The germline gives CDR1 LNHDA, CDR2 SQIVND (reference sequence). In nucleotides, the CDR3 is TGTGCCAGTAGTGCCGTAAGAGCGGGAGATGACGAGCAGTACTTC. Translating it yields CASSAVRAGDDEQYF.

The chain employs TRBV2 and TRBJ1-5; no reliable D call. The germline gives CDR1 SNHLY, CDR2 FYNNEI. The CDR3 consists of 15 residues. The V end was cut by 2 bases, the J end by 2 bases, with 10 bases between. CDR3 region: CASSEPGLGNQPQHF. The CDR3 DNA reads as TGTGCCAGCAGTGAACCCGGGTTGGGCAATCAGCCCCAGCATTTT.

The chain joins TRBV21-1 to TRBJ2-1; TRBD1 is the table's D call, not checked against the DNA. TRBV21-1 is termed a pseudogene. The CDR3 is 13 amino acids. DNA for the CDR3: TGTGCCAGCTGTGGGGCGACCTACAATGAGCAGTTCTTC. Translation gives CASCGATYNEQFF.

This clone was picked up a small number of times. This sequence joins TRBV18 and TRBJ2-7; 10 bases line up with TRBD2. V dropped 0 bases and J dropped 2; count of bases not matched to a gene: 16. The CDR3 has 20 amino acids. CDR1 KGHSH and CDR2 LQKENI come from the germline V gene. CDR3 DNA sequence: TGTGCCAGCTCACCACCGGTTAGCGGGGGGACAACATTAACTCCCTACGAGCAGTACTTC. This sequence encodes CASSPPVSGGTTLTPYEQYF.

This chain joins TRBV7-8 and TRBJ1-2; TRBD1 matches 9 bases. The CDR3 covers 15 residues. J was trimmed by 3 bases and V by 5 bases; bases with no gene match: 7. Germline V gene lookup returns CDR1 SGHVS and CDR2 FQNEAQ. CDR3 DNA: TGTGCCAGCAGCCTGGGACAGGGAGCTGACTATGGCTACACCTTC. It specifies CASSLGQGADYGYTF.

The rearrangement uses TRBV5-6 and TRBJ2-5; D remains unclear. This CDR3 contains 15 residues. Per germline, CDR1 SGHDT and CDR2 YYEEEE. Trimming took off 2 bases at V and 2 bases at J, with 13 bases between the two ends. The DNA for the CDR3 is TGTGCCAGCAGCTTTGGAACACTATCTCAAGAGACCCAGTACTTC. Translating it yields CASSFGTLSQETQYF.

The chain carries TRBV5-1 and TRBJ1-2; D is unclear. The CDR3 covers 13 residues. Germline V gene sequence: CDR1 SGHRS, CDR2 YFSETQ. The germline V and J ends were trimmed by 3 bases and 4 bases, with 10 bases remaining between them. The CDR3 DNA is TGCGCCAGCAGCTCCAACAGAGTCTATGGCTACACCTTC. Amino acid sequence: CASSSNRVYGYTF.

The V call is TRBV5-1, the J call TRBJ1-1; D gene unclear. Germline loops: CDR1 SGHRS, CDR2 YFSETQ. Trimming took off 2 bases at V and 3 bases at J, with 14 bases between the two ends. The CDR3 is 15 residues long. The CDR3 coding sequence is TGCGCCAGCAGCTTCCCGGACGGAGGCTACACTGAAGCTTTCTTT. Protein sequence: CASSFPDGGYTEAFF.

The chain uses TRBV28 and TRBJ1-2, with 7 bases fitting TRBD1. Germline lookup yields CDR1 MDHEN and CDR2 SYDVKM. The V gene end was trimmed by 3 bases and the J gene end by 6 bases; junction bases not matched to a gene: 16. The CDR3 loop spans 17 amino acids. CDR3 sequence: CASSFRIGGAIMDGYTF. The CDR3 DNA is TGTGCCAGCAGTTTTAGGATAGGGGGCGCAATCATGGATGGCTACACCTTC.

This CDR3 is CAISEGTVSYEQYF. The CDR3 DNA reads as TGTGCCATCAGTGAAGGGACTGTATCCTACGAGCAGTACTTC. The chain links TRBV10-3 to TRBJ2-7, with a tentative D call TRBD2 (6 bases). Germline values: CDR1 ENHRY, CDR2 SYGVKD. Trimming cost V 3 bases and J 1 base, with 10 bases left between them. The CDR3 runs to 14 residues.

This chain's CDR3 is CASSSGRRGTEAFF. CDR3 nucleotides: TGTGCCAGTAGCTCAGGACGGAGGGGCACTGAAGCTTTCTTT. The chain links TRBV19 to TRBJ1-1; the D gene is possibly TRBD1 (5 bases). The CDR3 sequence is 14 residues long. The V end was cut by 6 bases, the J end by 4 bases, with 15 bases between. CDR1 and CDR2 (germline): LNHDA, SQIVND (reference sequence).

The sample holds a few counts of this clone. The chain employs TRBV10-3 and TRBJ2-1; tentative D call: TRBD2 (6 bases). This CDR3 is 10 amino acids long. CDR1 ENHRY and CDR2 SYGVKD come from the germline V gene. The germline V and J ends were trimmed by 10 bases and 7 bases, with 8 bases remaining between them. DNA of the CDR3: TGTGCCACCCGGGGGAATGAGCAGTTCTTC. This gives the protein CATRGNEQFF.

The gene calls are TRBV19 and TRBJ2-1, with TRBD1 matching over 9 bases. Germline values: CDR1 LNHDA, CDR2 SQIVND (reference sequence). V lost 0 bases to trimming and J lost 7 bases; unmatched junction nucleotides: 7. CDR3 length: 16 residues. The CDR3: CASSIELGQGSNEQFF. CDR3 nucleotides: TGTGCCAGTAGTATAGAACTAGGACAGGGGAGTAATGAGCAGTTCTTC.

This rearrangement joins TRBV28 to TRBJ2-1; 10 nucleotides align to TRBD2. Per the germline V gene, CDR1 is MDHEN and CDR2 is SYDVKM. The junction had 5 bases not matched to a gene; V was cut back by 4 bases and J by 5 bases. This CDR3 spans 15 amino acids. The CDR3 coding sequence is TGTGCCAGCAGTTCAGCGGGAGGGATAAACAATGAGCAGTTCTTC. Translated, it gives CASSSAGGINNEQFF.

In its sample, this clone was seen a few times. The rearrangement uses TRBV9 and TRBJ1-6; 7 nucleotides align to TRBD1. The CDR3 has 15 residues. Germline-derived CDR1 and CDR2 are SGDLS and YYNGEE. V lost 4 bases to trimming and J lost 4 bases; unmatched junction nucleotides: 5. The chain's CDR3 is CASSPRTGYNSPLHF. For the CDR3, the DNA is TGTGCCAGCAGCCCGCGGACAGGTTATAATTCACCCCTCCACTTT.

The rearrangement joins TRBV12-3 or TRBV12-4 to TRBJ2-5; D not certain. This CDR3 spans 11 amino acids. V shed 4 bases and J shed 7 bases, with 7 bases lying between them. CDR3 in amino acids: CASSSPGTQYF. Written as DNA, the CDR3 is TGTGCCAGCAGTTCCCCGGGGACCCAGTACTTC.

V is TRBV30 and J is TRBJ1-4, with 10 bases identical to TRBD1. The CDR3 contains 15 residues. The V segment lost 3 bases and the J segment 3 bases; nucleotides outside the gene matches: 4. CDR1 is GTSNPN, CDR2 SVGIG, per germline (reference sequence). The CDR3 coding sequence is TGTGCCTGGAGCCCAGGGACAGGGGCTAATGAAAAACTGTTTTTT. Protein product: CAWSPGTGANEKLFF.

The chain carries TRBV11-2 and TRBJ2-7; 7 nucleotides line up with TRBD1. Germline CDR1 is SGHAT and CDR2 is FQNNGV. The CDR3 sequence is 14 residues long. J gave up 5 bases and V 1 base, and 5 bases lay outside the gene matches. The CDR3 sequence: CASSLVFGTDEQYF. In DNA, the CDR3 is TGTGCCAGCAGCTTAGTATTCGGGACAGACGAGCAGTACTTC. Using reference TRBV11-2 and TRBJ2-7 for the parts outside the CDR3, the full variable domain is EAGVAQSPRYKIIEKRQSVAFWCNPISGHATLYWYQQILGQGPKLLIQFQNNGVVDDSQLPKDRFSAERLKGVDSTLKIQPAKLEDSAVYLCASSLVFGTDEQYFGPGTRLTVT.